This T cell receptor beta chain comes out of a study of CD8+ T cells in alopecia areata. Germline-derived CDR1 and CDR2 are MNHEY and SVGAGI. Trimming shortened V by 0 bases and J by 6 bases, and 8 bases separated the two germline ends. This CDR3 spans 13 amino acids. In each case, RNA was isolated and then reverse transcribed into cDNA as the sequencing template. Method: immunoSEQ multiplex PCR; TCRdb's copy keeps in-frame clones and lacks some. The profile shows around 250,000 clones, under 80% of them singletons. The TCR was taken from a human donor with alopecia areata. The starting material was CD4+ T cells sorted from blood, obtained at week 0. The chain uses TRBV6-5 and TRBJ1-1; D is ambiguous. The CDR3 nucleotides read TGTGCCAGCAGTTACTCGGCTAGGGCTGAAGCTTTCTTT. It specifies CASSYSARAEAFF.